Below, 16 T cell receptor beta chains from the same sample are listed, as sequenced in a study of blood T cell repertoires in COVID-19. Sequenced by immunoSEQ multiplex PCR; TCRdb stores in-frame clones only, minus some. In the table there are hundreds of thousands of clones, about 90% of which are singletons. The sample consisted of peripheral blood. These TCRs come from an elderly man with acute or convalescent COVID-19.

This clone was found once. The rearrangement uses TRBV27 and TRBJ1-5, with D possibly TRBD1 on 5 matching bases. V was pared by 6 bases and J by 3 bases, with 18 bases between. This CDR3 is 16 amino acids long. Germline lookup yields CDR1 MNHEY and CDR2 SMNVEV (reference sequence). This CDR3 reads CASRLQIGGDNQPQHF. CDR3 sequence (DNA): TGTGCCAGCAGACTCCAAATTGGGGGGGACAATCAGCCCCAGCATTTT.

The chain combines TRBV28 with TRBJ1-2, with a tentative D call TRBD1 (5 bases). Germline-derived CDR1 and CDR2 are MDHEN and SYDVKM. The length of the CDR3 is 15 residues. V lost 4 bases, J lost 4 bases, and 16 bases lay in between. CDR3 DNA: TGTGCCAGCAGTTCCTCAGGGAAACTGTTCTATGGCTACACCTTC. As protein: CASSSSGKLFYGYTF.

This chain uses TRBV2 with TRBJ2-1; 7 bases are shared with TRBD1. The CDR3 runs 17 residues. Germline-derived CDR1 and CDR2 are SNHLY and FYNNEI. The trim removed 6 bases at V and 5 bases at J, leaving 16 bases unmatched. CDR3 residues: CASSGQVGAMWDNEQFF. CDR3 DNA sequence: TGTGCCAGCAGCGGACAGGTTGGGGCTATGTGGGACAATGAGCAGTTCTTC.

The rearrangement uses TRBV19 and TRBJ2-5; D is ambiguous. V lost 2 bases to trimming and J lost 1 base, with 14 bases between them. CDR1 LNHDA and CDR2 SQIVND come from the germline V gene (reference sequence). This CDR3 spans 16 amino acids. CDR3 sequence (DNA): TGTGCCAGTAGTATAACCCCGATGAAGCCCCAAGAGACCCAGTACTTC. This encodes CASSITPMKPQETQYF.

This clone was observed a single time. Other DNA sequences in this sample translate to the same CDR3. CDR3 region: CASSIRGPDSPLHF. The CDR3, as DNA: TGTGCCAGTAGTATACGAGGGCCGGATTCACCCCTCCACTTT. The rearrangement joins TRBV19 to TRBJ1-6; D is unresolved. V was trimmed by 2 bases and J by 8 bases, leaving 10 bases between them. The CDR3 has 14 amino acids. The V gene's germline CDR1 is LNHDA and CDR2 SQIVND (reference sequence).

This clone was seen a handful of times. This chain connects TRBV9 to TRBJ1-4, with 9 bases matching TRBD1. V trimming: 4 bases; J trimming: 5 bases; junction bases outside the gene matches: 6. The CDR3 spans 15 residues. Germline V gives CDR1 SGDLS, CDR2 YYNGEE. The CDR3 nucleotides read TGTGCCAGCAGCCATACCGGGACAGGGAATGAAAAACTGTTTTTT. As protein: CASSHTGTGNEKLFF.

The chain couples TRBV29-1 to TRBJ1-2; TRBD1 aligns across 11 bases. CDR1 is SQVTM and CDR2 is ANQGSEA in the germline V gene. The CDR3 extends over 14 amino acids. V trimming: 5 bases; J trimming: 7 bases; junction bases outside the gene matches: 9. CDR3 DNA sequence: TGCAGCGTTAAAAGCGGACAGGGGGCGTTTGGCTACACCTTC. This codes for CSVKSGQGAFGYTF. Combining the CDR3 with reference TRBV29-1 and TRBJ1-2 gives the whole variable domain SAVISQKPSRDICQRGTSLTIQCQVDSQVTMMFWYRQQPGQSLTLIATANQGSEATYESGFVIDKFPISRPNLTFSTLTVSNMSPEDSSIYLCSVKSGQGAFGYTFGSGTRLTVV.

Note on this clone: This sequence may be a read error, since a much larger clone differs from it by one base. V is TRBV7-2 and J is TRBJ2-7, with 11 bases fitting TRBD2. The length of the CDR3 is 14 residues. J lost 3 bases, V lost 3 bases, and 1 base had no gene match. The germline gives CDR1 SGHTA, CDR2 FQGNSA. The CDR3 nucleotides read TGTGCCAGCAGCTTCACTAGCGGGAGCTACGAGCAGTACTTC. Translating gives CASSFTSGSYEQYF.

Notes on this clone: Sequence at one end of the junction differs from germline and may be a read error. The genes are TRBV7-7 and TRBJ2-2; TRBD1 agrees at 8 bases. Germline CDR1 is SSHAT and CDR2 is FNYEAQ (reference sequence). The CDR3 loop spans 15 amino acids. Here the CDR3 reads CASSLLTGETGELFF. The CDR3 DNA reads TGTGCTAGCAGCTTACTGACAGGGGAGACCGGGGAGCTGTTTTTT.

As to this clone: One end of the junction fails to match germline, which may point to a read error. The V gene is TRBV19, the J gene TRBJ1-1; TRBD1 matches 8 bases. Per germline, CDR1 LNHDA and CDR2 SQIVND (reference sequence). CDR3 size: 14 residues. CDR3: CASSTYDRGTEAFF. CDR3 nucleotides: TGTGCCAGTAGTACCTACGACAGGGGTACTGAAGCCTTCTTT.

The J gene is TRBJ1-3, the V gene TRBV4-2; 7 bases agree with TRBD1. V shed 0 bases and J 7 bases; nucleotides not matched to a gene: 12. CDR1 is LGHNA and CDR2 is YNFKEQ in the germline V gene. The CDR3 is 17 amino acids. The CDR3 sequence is CASSQDEGAAVWNTIYF. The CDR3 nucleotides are TGTGCCAGCAGCCAAGACGAGGGGGCTGCTGTTTGGAACACCATATATTTT.

CDR3 in amino acids: CASSLSQGAEQYF. In DNA, the CDR3 is TGTGCCAGCAGTTTATCACAGGGAGCCGAGCAGTACTTC. The rearrangement joins TRBV27 to TRBJ2-7, with a weak D call TRBD1 (6 bases). Germline CDR1 and CDR2: MNHEY and SMNVEV (reference sequence). The V and J ends lost 0 bases and 6 bases respectively, with 9 bases between them. This CDR3 region has 13 residues.

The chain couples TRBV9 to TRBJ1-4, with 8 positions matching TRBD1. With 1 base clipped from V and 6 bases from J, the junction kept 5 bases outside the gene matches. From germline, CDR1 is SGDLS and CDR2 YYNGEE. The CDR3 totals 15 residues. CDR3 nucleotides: TGTGCCAGCAGCGTAACAGGGGGAACATATGAAAAACTGTTTTTT. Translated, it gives CASSVTGGTYEKLFF.

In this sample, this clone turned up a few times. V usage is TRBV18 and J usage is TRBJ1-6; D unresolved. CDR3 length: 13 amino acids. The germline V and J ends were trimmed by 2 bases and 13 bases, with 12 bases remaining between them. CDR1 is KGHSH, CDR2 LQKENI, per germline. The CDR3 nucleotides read TGTGCCAGCTCACCAGGACTCTCGGAGCCCCTCCACTTT. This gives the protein CASSPGLSEPLHF.

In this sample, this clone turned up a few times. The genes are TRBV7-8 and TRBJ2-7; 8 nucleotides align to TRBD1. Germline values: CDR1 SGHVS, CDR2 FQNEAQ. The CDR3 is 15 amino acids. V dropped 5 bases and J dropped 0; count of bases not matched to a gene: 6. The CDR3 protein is CASSRGQGGSYEQYF. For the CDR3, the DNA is TGTGCCAGCAGCCGCGGACAGGGAGGCTCCTACGAGCAGTACTTC.

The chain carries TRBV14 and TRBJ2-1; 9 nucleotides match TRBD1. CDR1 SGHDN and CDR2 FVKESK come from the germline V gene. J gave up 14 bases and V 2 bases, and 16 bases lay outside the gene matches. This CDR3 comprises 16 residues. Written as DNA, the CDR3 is TGTGCCAGCAGCCAATTTAGGGACAGGGTGGATCCGATGGAGTTCTTC. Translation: CASSQFRDRVDPMEFF.